This T cell receptor beta chain was observed in a study of blood T cell dynamics during melanoma immunotherapy. The junction had 9 bases not matched to a gene; V was cut back by 2 bases and J by 6 bases. Germline lookup yields CDR1 LNHDA and CDR2 SQIVND (reference sequence). CDR3 length equals 16 residues. Specified time point: pre-treatment baseline. Generated by immunoSEQ multiplex PCR, the TCRdb table keeps only in-frame clones and is missing some. The table lists some 9,800 clones, 86% of them singletons. The TCR was taken from a human donor with melanoma. The chain recombines TRBV19 with TRBJ2-1; 8 bases agree with TRBD2. Sample: blood, taken from a patient treated with checkpoint blockade. This CDR3 reads CASSIHAGGRVNEQFF. The CDR3 bases are TGTGCCAGTAGTATACACGCGGGGGGCCGGGTCAATGAGCAGTTCTTC.